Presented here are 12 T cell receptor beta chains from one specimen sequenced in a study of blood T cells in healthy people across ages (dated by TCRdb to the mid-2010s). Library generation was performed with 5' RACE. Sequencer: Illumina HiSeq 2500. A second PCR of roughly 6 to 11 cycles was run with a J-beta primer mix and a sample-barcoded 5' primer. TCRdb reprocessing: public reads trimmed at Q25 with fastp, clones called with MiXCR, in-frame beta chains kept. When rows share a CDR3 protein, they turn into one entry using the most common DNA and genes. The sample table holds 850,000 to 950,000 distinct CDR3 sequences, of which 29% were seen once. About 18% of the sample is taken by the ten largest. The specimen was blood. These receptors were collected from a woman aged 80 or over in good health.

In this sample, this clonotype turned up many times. CDR3 sequence: CASSQGTISYNEQFF. The CDR3 DNA reads TGTGCCAGCAGCCAAGGAACTATCTCCTACAATGAGCAGTTCTTC. The chain links TRBV14 to TRBJ2-1; D is unresolved. CDR1 is SGHDN and CDR2 is FVKESK in the germline V gene. The CDR3 spans 15 residues. V was cut by 1 base and J by 0 bases, with 7 bases left in between.

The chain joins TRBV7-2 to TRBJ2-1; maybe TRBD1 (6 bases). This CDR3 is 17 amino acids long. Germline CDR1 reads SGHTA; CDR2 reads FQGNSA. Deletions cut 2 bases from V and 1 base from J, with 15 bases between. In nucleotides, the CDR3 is TGTGCCAGCAGCTTATCCCAGGGGATTCCATCCTACAATGAGCAGTTCTTC. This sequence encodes CASSLSQGIPSYNEQFF.

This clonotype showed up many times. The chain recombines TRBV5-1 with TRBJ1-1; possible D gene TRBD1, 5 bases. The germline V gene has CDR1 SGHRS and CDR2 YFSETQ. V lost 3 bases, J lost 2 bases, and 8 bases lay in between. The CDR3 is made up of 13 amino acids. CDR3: CASSWGDNTEAFF. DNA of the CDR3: TGCGCCAGCAGCTGGGGGGACAACACTGAAGCTTTCTTT.

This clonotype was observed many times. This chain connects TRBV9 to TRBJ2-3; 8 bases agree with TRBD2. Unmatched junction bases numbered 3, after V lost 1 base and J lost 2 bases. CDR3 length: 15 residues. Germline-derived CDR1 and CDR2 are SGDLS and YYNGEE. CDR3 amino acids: CASSVSGGNTDTQYF. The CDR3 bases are TGTGCCAGCAGCGTAAGCGGGGGAAACACAGATACGCAGTATTTT.

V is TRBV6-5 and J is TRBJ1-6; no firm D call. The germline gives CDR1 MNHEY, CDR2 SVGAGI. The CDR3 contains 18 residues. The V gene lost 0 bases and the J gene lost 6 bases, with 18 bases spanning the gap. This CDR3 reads CASSYSNQHMASNSPLHF. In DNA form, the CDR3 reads TGTGCCAGCAGTTACTCGAATCAGCACATGGCCAGTAATTCACCCCTCCACTTT.

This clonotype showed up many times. The CDR3 protein is CAISESTFTGQGRINEQFF. CDR3 coding DNA: TGTGCCATCAGTGAGTCGACATTTACCGGACAGGGGAGGATCAATGAGCAGTTCTTC. This rearrangement joins TRBV10-3 to TRBJ2-1; 9 bases map to TRBD1. The CDR3 spans 19 residues. With 0 bases clipped from V and 6 bases from J, the junction kept 15 bases outside the gene matches. CDR1 and CDR2 (germline): ENHRY, SYGVKD.

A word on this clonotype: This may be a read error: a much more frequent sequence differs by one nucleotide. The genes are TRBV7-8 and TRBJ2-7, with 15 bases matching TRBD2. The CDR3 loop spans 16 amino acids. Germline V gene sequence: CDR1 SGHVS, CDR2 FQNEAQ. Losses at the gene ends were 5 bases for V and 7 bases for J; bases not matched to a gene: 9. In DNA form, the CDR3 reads TGTGCCAGCAGCCCGGGACTAGCGGGGGGAGGTGGTGAGCAGTACTTC. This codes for CASSPGLAGGGGEQYF.

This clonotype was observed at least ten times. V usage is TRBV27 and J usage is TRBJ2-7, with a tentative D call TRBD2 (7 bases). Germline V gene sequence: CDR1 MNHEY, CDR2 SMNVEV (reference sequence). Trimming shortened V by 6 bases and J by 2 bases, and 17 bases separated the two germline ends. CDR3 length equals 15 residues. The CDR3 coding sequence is TGTGCCAGCAGCCTCAGGGAGGGGGAAACCTACGAGCAGTACTTC. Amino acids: CASSLREGETYEQYF.

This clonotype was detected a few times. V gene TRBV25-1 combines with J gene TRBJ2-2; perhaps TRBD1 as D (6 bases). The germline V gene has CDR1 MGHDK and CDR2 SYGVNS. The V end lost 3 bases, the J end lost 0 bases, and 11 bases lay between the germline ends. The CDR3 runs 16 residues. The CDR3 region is CASSDRDTANTGELFF. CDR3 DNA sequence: TGTGCCAGCAGTGATCGGGACACAGCGAACACCGGGGAGCTGTTTTTT.

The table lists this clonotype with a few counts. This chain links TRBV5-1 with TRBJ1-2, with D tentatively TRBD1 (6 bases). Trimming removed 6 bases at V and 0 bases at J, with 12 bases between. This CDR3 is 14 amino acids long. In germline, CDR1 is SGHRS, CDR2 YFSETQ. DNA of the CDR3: TGCGCCAGCACGCTACAGGGATCTAACTATGGCTACACCTTC. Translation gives CASTLQGSNYGYTF.

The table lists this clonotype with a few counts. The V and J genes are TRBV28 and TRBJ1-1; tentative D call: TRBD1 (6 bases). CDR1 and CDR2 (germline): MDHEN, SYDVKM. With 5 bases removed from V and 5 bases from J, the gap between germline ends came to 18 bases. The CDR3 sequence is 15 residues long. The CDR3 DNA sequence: TGTGCCAGCAGTCTCCGGGGGGGGGCGTATACTGAAGCTTTCTTT. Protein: CASSLRGGAYTEAFF. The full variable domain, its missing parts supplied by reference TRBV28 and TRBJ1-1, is DVKVTQSSRYLVKRTGEKVFLECVQDMDHENMFWYRQDPGLGLRLIYFSYDVKMKEKGDIPEGYSVSREKKERFSLILESASTNQTSMYLCASSLRGGAYTEAFFGQGTRLTVV.

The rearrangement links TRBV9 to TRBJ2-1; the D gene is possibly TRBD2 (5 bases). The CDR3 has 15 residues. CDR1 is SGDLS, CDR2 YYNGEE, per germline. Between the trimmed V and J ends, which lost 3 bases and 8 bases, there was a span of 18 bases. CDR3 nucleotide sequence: TGTGCCAGCAGCGCAGGAGGTTTTGCTTCGTATGAGCAGTTCTTC. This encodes CASSAGGFASYEQFF.